These 26 T cell receptor beta chains originate from one sample sequenced in a study of response to subunit inactivated influenza vaccine. MiXCR, applied by TCRdb to the RT-PCR reads, yields one record per CDR3 protein. This table has about 700,000 distinct CDR3 sequences, over 11% appearing once. The sequences come from PBMCs from blood, collected less than 15 days before vaccination. These receptors were taken from a man aged 45-65 years who received an inactivated influenza vaccine.

The sample holds a few counts of this clonotype. The chain combines TRBV5-1 with TRBJ1-1; weak D call: TRBD1 (5 bases). The CDR3 extends over 14 amino acids. The V end lost 8 bases, the J end lost 1 base, and 15 bases lay between the germline ends. Germline CDR1 and CDR2: SGHRS and YFSETQ. For the CDR3, the DNA is TGCGCCAGTCATGCCGGGACGCCGAACACTGAAGCTTTCTTT. This encodes CASHAGTPNTEAFF.

This clonotype was counted ten times or more. The chain recombines TRBV15 with TRBJ1-4; D perhaps matches TRBD1 (6 bases). V lost 3 bases and J 4 bases, leaving 15 bases between the germline ends. CDR3 size: 16 residues. Per the germline V gene, CDR1 is LNHNV and CDR2 is YYDKDF (reference sequence). The CDR3 loop reads CATSSVDWGHNEKLFF. DNA of the CDR3: TGTGCCACCAGCAGTGTGGATTGGGGGCATAATGAAAAACTGTTTTTT.

Notes on this clonotype: Its ends do not fully match the called genes, so a read error is possible. The chain carries TRBV5-6 and TRBJ1-1; D perhaps matches TRBD1 (6 bases). Germline CDR1 and CDR2: SGHDT and YYEEEE. CDR3 length equals 13 residues. CDR3 loop: CAISPGVRSEAFF. In DNA form, the CDR3 reads TGTGCCATCAGCCCAGGGGTCCGGAGTGAAGCTTTCTTT.

CDR3 sequence: CASSATSRQETQYF. In nucleotides, the CDR3 is TGTGCCAGCAGCGCGACTAGCAGACAAGAGACCCAGTACTTC. V usage is TRBV9 and J usage is TRBJ2-5; 7 bases map to TRBD2. J was trimmed by 2 bases and V by 3 bases; bases with no gene match: 4. Germline V CDR1 and CDR2: SGDLS, YYNGEE. The CDR3 consists of 14 residues. Complete variable domain (other parts from reference TRBV9 and TRBJ2-5): DSGVTQTPKHLITATGQRVTLRCSPRSGDLSVYWYQQSLDQGLQFLIQYYNGEERAKGNILERFSAQQFPDLHSELNLSSLELGDSALYFCASSATSRQETQYFGPGTRLLVL.

This clonotype came up many times. The chain recombines TRBV20-1 with TRBJ2-1; TRBD2 agrees at 13 bases. Unmatched junction bases numbered 12, after V lost 3 bases and J lost 10 bases. This CDR3 is 16 amino acids long. Germline V gene lookup returns CDR1 DFQATT and CDR2 SNEGSKA (reference sequence). This chain's CDR3 is CSARRVTSGRAGEQFF. CDR3 in DNA: TGCAGTGCTAGGAGGGTAACTAGCGGGAGGGCCGGAGAGCAGTTCTTC.

There are a few counts of this clonotype. The chain couples TRBV4-1 to TRBJ2-7; D not resolved. The CDR3 has 15 amino acids. Germline V lookup: CDR1 MGHRA, CDR2 YSYEKL. Trimming left V 2 bases short and J 2 bases short, with 13 bases between. This CDR3 reads CASSQTGQTTYEQYF. CDR3 nucleotides: TGCGCCAGCAGCCAAACTGGCCAGACAACCTACGAGCAGTACTTC.

The genes are TRBV5-1 and TRBJ2-5; perhaps D is TRBD1 or TRBD2 (5 bases each). The germline gives CDR1 SGHRS, CDR2 YFSETQ. V was trimmed by 4 bases and J by 5 bases, leaving 9 bases between them. CDR3 length: 12 amino acids. CDR3 loop: CASSRGAETQYF. Here the CDR3 DNA reads TGCGCCAGCAGCCGGGGCGCCGAGACCCAGTACTTC.

With respect to this clonotype: The junction does not match germline at one end; this may be a read error. This rearrangement joins TRBV7-2 to TRBJ2-7; D may be TRBD2 (6 bases). The CDR3 spans 14 residues. Germline lookup yields CDR1 SGHTA and CDR2 FQGNSA. CDR3 nucleotide sequence: TGTGGCAGCAGCTTCAGCGGGTCTAACTACGAGCAGTACTTC. Its protein product is CGSSFSGSNYEQYF.

This clonotype came up many times. The gene calls are TRBV29-1 and TRBJ2-3, with D uncertain. Trimming shortened V by 8 bases and J by 0 bases, and 18 bases separated the two germline ends. Germline assignment: CDR1 SQVTM and CDR2 ANQGSEA. The CDR3 is 15 amino acids. CDR3 nucleotides: TGCAGCCACTCCCGGACGTCTTCTAGCACAGATACGCAGTATTTT. It specifies CSHSRTSSSTDTQYF.

This clonotype appeared a few times. J is TRBJ2-5 and V is TRBV15; 8 bases align to TRBD1. Germline CDR1 LNHNV, CDR2 YYDKDF (reference sequence). Unmatched junction bases numbered 7, after V lost 3 bases and J lost 4 bases. The CDR3 covers 15 residues. The CDR3 sequence: CATSRTGAKGETQYF. The CDR3 DNA reads as TGTGCCACCAGCAGGACAGGGGCAAAGGGAGAGACCCAGTACTTC.

The V gene is TRBV24-1, the J gene TRBJ2-1; D is unresolved. The ends were cut back, 1 base at V and 9 bases at J, with 6 bases in the middle. Germline CDR1 KGHDR, CDR2 SFDVKD. This CDR3 has 12 amino acids. The CDR3 reads CATSDLSAEQFF. The CDR3 DNA reads as TGTGCCACCAGTGATTTAAGCGCTGAGCAGTTCTTC.

The CDR3 DNA follows: TGTGCCAGCAGCAAAGCCAACTCCTACGAGCAGTACTTC. Its protein product is CASSKANSYEQYF. The genes are TRBV12-3 or TRBV12-4 and TRBJ2-7; no firm D call. The CDR3 length is 13 residues. The V end lost 6 bases, the J end lost 0 bases, and 9 bases lay between the germline ends.

This clonotype was counted between two and nine times. The gene calls are TRBV12-3 or TRBV12-4 and TRBJ2-1; the match to TRBD2 covers 9 bases. The CDR3 is 16 residues long. V gave up 6 bases and J gave up 4 bases; unmatched junction bases: 10. CDR3 sequence reads: CASSWRVAGGYNEQFF. The CDR3 DNA is TGTGCCAGCAGCTGGCGGGTCGCGGGAGGGTACAATGAGCAGTTCTTC.

This clonotype has a handful of counts. The CDR3 here is CASTRGGEKLFF. The CDR3 DNA is TGTGCCAGCACCCGGGGCGGTGAAAAACTGTTTTTT. The gene calls are TRBV3-1 and TRBJ1-4; perhaps TRBD1 as D (5 bases). Trimming removed 7 bases from V and 7 bases from J, with 10 bases in between. The CDR3 contains 12 residues. Germline CDR1 is LGHDT and CDR2 is YNNKEL (reference sequence).

The V and J genes are TRBV20-1 and TRBJ1-5, with 8 positions matching TRBD1. Germline trimming cut 3 bases from V and 7 bases from J; bases unmatched to any gene: 11. CDR1 is DFQATT, CDR2 SNEGSKA, per germline (reference sequence). The CDR3 contains 15 residues. CDR3 in DNA: TGCAGTGCTAGTGACGAGACAGGGGCAGGGCAGCCCCAGCATTTT. It yields the protein CSASDETGAGQPQHF.

This chain links TRBV12-3 or TRBV12-4 with TRBJ2-5; possibly TRBD2 for D (6 bases). The CDR3 consists of 17 residues. The V end lost 3 bases, the J end lost 0 bases, and 17 bases lay between the germline ends. CDR3 in DNA: TGTGCCAGCAGTTTGGTCGGGGGAACAGAGTACCAAGAGACCCAGTACTTC. It codes for CASSLVGGTEYQETQYF.

This clonotype was recorded a few times. The chain combines TRBV12-3 or TRBV12-4 with TRBJ1-2, with 8 bases identical to TRBD1. The CDR3 has 13 residues. V trimming: 3 bases; J trimming: 8 bases; junction bases outside the gene matches: 5. The CDR3 DNA follows: TGTGCCAGCAGTTTGCAGGGGGCGTTGGGCTACACCTTC. Protein product: CASSLQGALGYTF.

A remark on this clonotype: A read error may be the cause here, since a much bigger clone is one base away. In this CDR3 the conserved last residue, phenylalanine or tryptophan, is missing, so a read error is likely. The genes are TRBV29-1 and TRBJ2-1; the match to TRBD2 covers 7 bases. The CDR3 runs to 13 residues. Germline loops: CDR1 SQVTM, CDR2 ANQGSEA. V was pared by 6 bases and J by 7 bases, with 9 bases of the junction left unmatched. Here the CDR3 DNA reads TGCAGCGTAGCCGGGACTACGAAGAATGAGCAGTTCATC. Amino acids: CSVAGTTKNEQFI.

This clonotype was seen a few times. This chain uses TRBV7-2 with TRBJ2-7; 8 bases agree with TRBD1. V was pared by 1 base and J by 7 bases, with 9 bases of the junction left unmatched. The CDR3 runs 15 residues. The V gene's germline CDR1 is SGHTA and CDR2 FQGNSA. The DNA of the CDR3 is TGTGCCAGCAGCTTAGTGGTACAGGGGGTGCGGGAGCAGTACTTC. Translation: CASSLVVQGVREQYF.

Ten or more counts support this clonotype. The chain has TRBV5-6 and TRBJ2-1; TRBD2 is a possible D gene (5 bases). The ends were cut back, 1 base at V and 9 bases at J, with 11 bases in the middle. This CDR3 has 13 amino acids. In germline, CDR1 is SGHDT, CDR2 YYEEEE. CDR3 sequence: CASSLYGVGEQFF. CDR3 sequence (DNA): TGTGCCAGCAGCTTGTACGGGGTCGGTGAGCAGTTCTTC.

This clonotype was picked up a small number of times. The V gene is TRBV18, the J gene TRBJ1-6, with D unclear. Germline values: CDR1 KGHSH, CDR2 LQKENI. The V gene lost 6 bases and the J gene lost 6 bases, with 12 bases spanning the gap. This CDR3 spans 14 amino acids. CDR3 coding DNA: TGTGCCAGCTCGGAGAACCGCGCTAATTCACCCCTCCACTTT. The encoded protein is CASSENRANSPLHF.

This clonotype was found a few times. J is TRBJ2-1 and V is TRBV20-1; D tentatively fits TRBD1 or TRBD2 (5 bases each). The CDR3 runs 14 residues. V was clipped by 3 bases and J by 6 bases, with 15 bases between them. Germline loops: CDR1 DFQATT, CDR2 SNEGSKA (reference sequence). The CDR3 DNA reads TGCAGTGCTAGGAGGGGACCCTCAGGCAATGAGCAGTTCTTC. The encoded protein is CSARRGPSGNEQFF.

The rearrangement uses TRBV5-6 and TRBJ2-1; 11 bases align to TRBD1. V lost 2 bases to trimming and J lost 1 base; unmatched junction nucleotides: 5. Germline CDR1 and CDR2: SGHDT and YYEEEE. This CDR3 contains 17 residues. The CDR3 is CASSLRTGGSSYNEQFF. DNA for the CDR3: TGTGCCAGCAGCTTAAGGACAGGGGGCTCGTCCTACAATGAGCAGTTCTTC.

This sequence joins TRBV4-3 and TRBJ2-3; 12 positions agree with TRBD1. Germline lookup yields CDR1 LGHNA and CDR2 YSLEER. V shed 1 base, J shed 5 bases, and the junction held 13 bases outside the gene matches. CDR3 size: 19 residues. This CDR3 reads CASSQGASGTGGRLDTQYF. DNA for the CDR3: TGCGCCAGCAGCCAAGGAGCGTCTGGGACAGGGGGCAGGTTAGATACGCAGTATTTT.

V is TRBV11-2 and J is TRBJ2-3; 9 positions agree with TRBD2. The CDR3 has 15 amino acids. Germline loops: CDR1 SGHAT, CDR2 FQNNGV. V shed 5 bases and J 1 base; nucleotides not matched to a gene: 4. The CDR3 loop is CASSHSGGGTDTQYF. CDR3 coding DNA: TGTGCCAGCAGCCATAGCGGGGGTGGCACAGATACGCAGTATTTT.

This clonotype was counted between two and nine times. The chain employs TRBV27 and TRBJ2-5; TRBD1 might be the D (5 bases). Germline-derived CDR1 and CDR2 are MNHEY and SMNVEV (reference sequence). Trimming shortened V by 5 bases and J by 4 bases, and 11 bases separated the two germline ends. This CDR3 contains 13 residues. The CDR3 reads CASSHKGRETQYF. The CDR3 region has the DNA TGTGCCAGCAGTCACAAGGGGCGAGAGACCCAGTACTTC.